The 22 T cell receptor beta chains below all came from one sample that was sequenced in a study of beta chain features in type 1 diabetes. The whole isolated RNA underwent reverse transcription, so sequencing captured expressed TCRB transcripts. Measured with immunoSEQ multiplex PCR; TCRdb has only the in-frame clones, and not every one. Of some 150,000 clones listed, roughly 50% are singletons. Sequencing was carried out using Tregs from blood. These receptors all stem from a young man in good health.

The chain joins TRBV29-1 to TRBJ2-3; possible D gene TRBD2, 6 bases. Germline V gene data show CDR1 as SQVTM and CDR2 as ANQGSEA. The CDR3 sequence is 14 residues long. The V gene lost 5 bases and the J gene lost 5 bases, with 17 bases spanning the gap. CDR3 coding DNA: TGCAGCGTTACCACCCGGAGGGTAGGAGATACGCAGTATTTT. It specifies CSVTTRRVGDTQYF.

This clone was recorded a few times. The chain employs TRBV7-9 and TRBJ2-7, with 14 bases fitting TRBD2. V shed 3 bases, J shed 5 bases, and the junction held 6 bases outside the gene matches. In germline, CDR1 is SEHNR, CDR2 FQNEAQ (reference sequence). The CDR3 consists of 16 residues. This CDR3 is CASSFRLAGGSHEQYF. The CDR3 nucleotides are TGTGCCAGCAGCTTCCGACTAGCGGGAGGGAGCCACGAGCAGTACTTC.

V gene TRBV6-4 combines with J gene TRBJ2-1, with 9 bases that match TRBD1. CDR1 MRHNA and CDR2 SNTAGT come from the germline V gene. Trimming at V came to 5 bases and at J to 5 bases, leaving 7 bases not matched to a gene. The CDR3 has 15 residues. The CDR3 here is CASSTQGAKDNEQFF. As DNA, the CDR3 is TGTGCCAGCAGTACACAGGGGGCCAAGGACAATGAGCAGTTCTTC.

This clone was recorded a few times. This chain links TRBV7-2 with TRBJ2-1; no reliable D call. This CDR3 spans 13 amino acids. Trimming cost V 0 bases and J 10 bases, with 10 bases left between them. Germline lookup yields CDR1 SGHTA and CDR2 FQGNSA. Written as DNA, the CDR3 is TGTGCCAGCAGCTTAGCGCCCCCGGAGGAGCAGTTCTTC. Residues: CASSLAPPEEQFF. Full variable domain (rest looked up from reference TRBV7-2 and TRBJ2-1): GAGVSQSPSNKVTEKGKDVELRCDPISGHTALYWYRQSLGQGLEFLIYFQGNSAPDKSGLPSDRFSAERTGGSVSTLTIQRTQQEDSAVYLCASSLAPPEEQFFGPGTRLTVL.

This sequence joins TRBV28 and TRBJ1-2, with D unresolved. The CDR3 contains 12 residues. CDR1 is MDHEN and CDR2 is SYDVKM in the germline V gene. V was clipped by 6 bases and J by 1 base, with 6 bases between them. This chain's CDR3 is CASREVNYGYTF. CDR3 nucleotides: TGTGCCAGCAGGGAGGTTAACTATGGCTACACCTTC.

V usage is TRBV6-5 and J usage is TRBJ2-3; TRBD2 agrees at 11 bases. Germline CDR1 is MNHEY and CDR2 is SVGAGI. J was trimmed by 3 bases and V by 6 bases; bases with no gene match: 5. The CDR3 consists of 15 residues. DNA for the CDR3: TGTGCCAGCAGCCCGACTAGCGGGGATACAGATACGCAGTATTTT. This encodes CASSPTSGDTDTQYF.

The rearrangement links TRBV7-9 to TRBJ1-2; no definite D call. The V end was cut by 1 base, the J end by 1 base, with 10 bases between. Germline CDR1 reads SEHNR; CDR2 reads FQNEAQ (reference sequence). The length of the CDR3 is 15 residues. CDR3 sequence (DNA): TGTGCCAGCAGCTTAGATCCGGGATATAACTATGGCTACACCTTC. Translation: CASSLDPGYNYGYTF.

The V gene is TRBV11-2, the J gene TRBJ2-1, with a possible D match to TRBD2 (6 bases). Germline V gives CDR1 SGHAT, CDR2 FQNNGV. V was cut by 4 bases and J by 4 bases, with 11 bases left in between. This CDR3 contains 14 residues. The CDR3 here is CASSSRLVYNEQFF. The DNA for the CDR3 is TGTGCCAGCAGCTCCCGACTAGTATACAATGAGCAGTTCTTC.

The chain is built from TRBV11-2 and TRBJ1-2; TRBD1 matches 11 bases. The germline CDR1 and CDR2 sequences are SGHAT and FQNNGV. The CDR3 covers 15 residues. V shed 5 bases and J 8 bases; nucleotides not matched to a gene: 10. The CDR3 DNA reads TGTGCCAGCAGCATAGGACAGGGGGCGCGAGACGGCTACACCTTC. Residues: CASSIGQGARDGYTF.

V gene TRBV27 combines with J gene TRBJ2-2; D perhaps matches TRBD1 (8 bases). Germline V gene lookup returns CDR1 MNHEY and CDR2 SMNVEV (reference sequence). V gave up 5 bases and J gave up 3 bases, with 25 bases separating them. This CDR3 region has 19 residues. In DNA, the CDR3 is TGTGCCAGCAGTGGTCGGCCTTGGAGACAGGGGAGGGACACCGGGGAGCTGTTTTTT. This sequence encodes CASSGRPWRQGRDTGELFF.

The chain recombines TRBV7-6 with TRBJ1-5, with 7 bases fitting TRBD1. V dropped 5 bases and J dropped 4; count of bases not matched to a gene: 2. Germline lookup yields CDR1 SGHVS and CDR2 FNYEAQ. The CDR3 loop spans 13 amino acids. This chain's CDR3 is CASSPTGNQPQHF. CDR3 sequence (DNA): TGTGCCAGCAGCCCGACAGGGAATCAGCCCCAGCATTTT.

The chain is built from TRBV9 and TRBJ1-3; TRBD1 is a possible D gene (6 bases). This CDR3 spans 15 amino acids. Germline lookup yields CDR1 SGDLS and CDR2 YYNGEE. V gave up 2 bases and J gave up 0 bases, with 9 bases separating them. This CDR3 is CASSVTQGSGNTIYF. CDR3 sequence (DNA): TGTGCCAGCAGCGTGACACAGGGCTCTGGAAACACCATATATTTT.

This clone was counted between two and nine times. The CDR3 region is CASSQEPSGVSTDTQYF. The CDR3 region has the DNA TGCGCCAGCAGCCAAGAGCCTAGCGGGGTTAGCACAGATACGCAGTATTTT. This chain joins TRBV4-3 and TRBJ2-3; 9 nucleotides line up with TRBD2. V lost 0 bases, J lost 0 bases, and 4 bases stayed unmatched. CDR1 and CDR2 (germline): LGHNA, YSLEER. The CDR3 has 17 residues.

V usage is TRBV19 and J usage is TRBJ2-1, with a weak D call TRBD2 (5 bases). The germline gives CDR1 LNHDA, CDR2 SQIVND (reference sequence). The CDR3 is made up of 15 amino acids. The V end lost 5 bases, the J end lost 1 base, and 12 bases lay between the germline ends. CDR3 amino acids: CASSGRDPSYNEQFF. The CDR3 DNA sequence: TGTGCCAGTAGTGGCCGGGATCCTTCCTACAATGAGCAGTTCTTC.

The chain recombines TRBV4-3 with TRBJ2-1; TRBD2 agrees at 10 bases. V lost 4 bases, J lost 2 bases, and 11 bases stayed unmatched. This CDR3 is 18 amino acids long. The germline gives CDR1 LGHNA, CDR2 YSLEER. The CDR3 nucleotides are TGCGCCAGCAGCCCCGACGAAAGCCTAGCGGGGGCCTACAATGAGCAGTTCTTC. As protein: CASSPDESLAGAYNEQFF.

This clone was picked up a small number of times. CDR3 nucleotide sequence: TGTGCCAGCAGCCAAGATGCGGTCGTAGCGCAGTATTTT. Its protein product is CASSQDAVVAQYF. The rearrangement links TRBV4-2 to TRBJ2-3; no definite D call. Germline V gene data show CDR1 as LGHNA and CDR2 as YNFKEQ. The V end lost 0 bases, the J end lost 10 bases, and 11 bases lay between the germline ends. CDR3 length: 13 amino acids.

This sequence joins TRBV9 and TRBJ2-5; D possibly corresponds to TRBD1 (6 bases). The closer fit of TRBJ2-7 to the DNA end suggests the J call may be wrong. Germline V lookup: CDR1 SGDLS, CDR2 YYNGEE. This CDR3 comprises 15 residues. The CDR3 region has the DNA TGTGCCAGCAGCCTCGGGACATTCAGCTCCTACGAGCAGTACTTC. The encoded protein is CASSLGTFSSYEQYF.

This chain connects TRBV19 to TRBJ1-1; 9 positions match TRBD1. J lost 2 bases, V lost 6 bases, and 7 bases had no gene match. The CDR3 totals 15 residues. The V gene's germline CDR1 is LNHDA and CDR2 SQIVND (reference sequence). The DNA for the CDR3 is TGTGCCAGTAGAGCGGGACAGGGAGAAAACACTGAAGCTTTCTTT. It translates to CASRAGQGENTEAFF.

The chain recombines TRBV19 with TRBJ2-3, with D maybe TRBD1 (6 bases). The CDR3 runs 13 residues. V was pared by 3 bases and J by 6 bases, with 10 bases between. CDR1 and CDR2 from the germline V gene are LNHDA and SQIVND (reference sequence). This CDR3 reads CASSIRQADTQYF. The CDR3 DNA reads TGTGCCAGTAGTATCCGACAGGCCGATACGCAGTATTTT.

The CDR3 region is CASIQKQGARDTGELFF. CDR3 in DNA: TGTGCCAGCATCCAAAAACAGGGGGCACGGGACACCGGGGAGCTGTTTTTT. This sequence joins TRBV5-5 and TRBJ1-3, with TRBD1 matching over 9 bases. The end of the DNA is better explained by TRBJ2-2, so the J call may be wrong. This CDR3 contains 17 residues. CDR1 and CDR2 (germline): SGHKS, YYEKEE (reference sequence).

The CDR3 reads CASSLQGRGLYGYTF. CDR3 coding DNA: TGCGCCAGCAGCCTTCAGGGGCGGGGGCTCTATGGCTACACCTTC. This sequence joins TRBV4-3 and TRBJ1-2; D might be TRBD1 (6 bases). CDR3 length: 15 amino acids. Germline-derived CDR1 and CDR2 are LGHNA and YSLEER. The V end lost 4 bases, the J end lost 4 bases, and 16 bases lay between the germline ends.

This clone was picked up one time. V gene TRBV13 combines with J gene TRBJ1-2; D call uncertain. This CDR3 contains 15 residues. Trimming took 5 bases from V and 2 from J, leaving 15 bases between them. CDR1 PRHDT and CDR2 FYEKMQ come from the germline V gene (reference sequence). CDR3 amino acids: CASSTPYTINYGYTF. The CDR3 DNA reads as TGTGCCAGCAGCACGCCCTATACGATCAACTATGGCTACACCTTC.